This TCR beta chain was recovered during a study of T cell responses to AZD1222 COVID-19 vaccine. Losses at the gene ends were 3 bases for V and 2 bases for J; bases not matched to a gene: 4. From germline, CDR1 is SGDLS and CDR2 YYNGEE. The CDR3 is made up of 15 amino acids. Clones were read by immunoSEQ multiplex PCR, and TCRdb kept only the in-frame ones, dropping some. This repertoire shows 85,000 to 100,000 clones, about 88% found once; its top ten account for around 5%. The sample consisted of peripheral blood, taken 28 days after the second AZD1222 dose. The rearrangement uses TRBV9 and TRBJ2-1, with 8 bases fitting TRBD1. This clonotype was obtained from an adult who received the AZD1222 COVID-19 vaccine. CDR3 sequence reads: CASSEDRAPYNEQFF. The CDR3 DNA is TGTGCCAGCAGCGAGGACAGGGCACCCTACAATGAGCAGTTCTTC. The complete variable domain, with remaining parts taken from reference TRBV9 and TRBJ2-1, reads DSGVTQTPKHLITATGQRVTLRCSPRSGDLSVYWYQQSLDQGLQFLIQYYNGEERAKGNILERFSAQQFPDLHSELNLSSLELGDSALYFCASSEDRAPYNEQFFGPGTRLTVL.